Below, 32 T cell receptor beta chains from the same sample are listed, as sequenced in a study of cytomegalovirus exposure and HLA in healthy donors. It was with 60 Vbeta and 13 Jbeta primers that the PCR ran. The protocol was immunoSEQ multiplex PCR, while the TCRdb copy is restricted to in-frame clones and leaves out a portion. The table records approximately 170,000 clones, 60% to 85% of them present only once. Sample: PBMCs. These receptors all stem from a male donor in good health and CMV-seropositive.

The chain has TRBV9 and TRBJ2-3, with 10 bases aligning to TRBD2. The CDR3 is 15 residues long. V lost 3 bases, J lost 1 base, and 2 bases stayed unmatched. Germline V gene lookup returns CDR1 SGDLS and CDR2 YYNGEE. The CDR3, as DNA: TGTGCCAGCAGCGCGAGCGGGGGGGGCACAGATACGCAGTATTTT. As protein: CASSASGGGTDTQYF.

CDR3 nucleotide sequence: TGTGCCAGCAGCCCGACACCCCCGGGGGAGCAGTACTTC. Protein sequence: CASSPTPPGEQYF. The V gene is TRBV13, the J gene TRBJ2-7, with D perhaps matching TRBD2 (5 bases). Germline lookup yields CDR1 PRHDT and CDR2 FYEKMQ (reference sequence). Between the trimmed V and J ends, which lost 5 bases and 7 bases, there was a span of 15 bases. The CDR3 loop spans 13 amino acids.

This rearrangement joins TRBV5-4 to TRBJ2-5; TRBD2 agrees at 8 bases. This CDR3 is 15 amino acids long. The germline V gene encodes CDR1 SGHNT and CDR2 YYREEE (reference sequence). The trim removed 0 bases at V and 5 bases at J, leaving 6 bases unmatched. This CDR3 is CASSLDPGGRETQYF. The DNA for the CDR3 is TGTGCCAGCAGCTTGGATCCGGGGGGGCGGGAGACCCAGTACTTC.

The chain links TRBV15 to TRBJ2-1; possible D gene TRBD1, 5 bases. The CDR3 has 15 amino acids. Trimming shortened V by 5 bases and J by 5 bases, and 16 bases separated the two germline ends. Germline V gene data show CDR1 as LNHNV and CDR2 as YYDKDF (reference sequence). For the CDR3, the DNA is TGTGCCACCAGCCCACGGCGAGACAGAGACAATGAGCAGTTCTTC. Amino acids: CATSPRRDRDNEQFF.

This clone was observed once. For the CDR3, the DNA is TGTGCCACCACTGGTAACACAGATACGCAGTATTTT. This encodes CATTGNTDTQYF. The chain recombines TRBV6-6 with TRBJ2-3; D remains ambiguous. The germline V and J ends were trimmed by 10 bases and 2 bases, with 10 bases remaining between them. The CDR3 spans 12 residues. Germline CDR1 reads MNHNY; CDR2 reads SVGAGI (reference sequence).

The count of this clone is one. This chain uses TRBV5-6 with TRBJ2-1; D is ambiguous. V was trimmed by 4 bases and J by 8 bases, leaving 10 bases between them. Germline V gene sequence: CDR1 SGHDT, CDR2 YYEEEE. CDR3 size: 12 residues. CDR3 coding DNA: TGTGCCAGCAGCCTTCTCGGAGATGAGCAGTTCTTC. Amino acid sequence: CASSLLGDEQFF.

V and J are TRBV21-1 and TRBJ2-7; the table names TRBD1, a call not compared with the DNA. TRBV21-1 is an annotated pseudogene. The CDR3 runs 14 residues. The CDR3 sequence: CASSERGLPHEQYF. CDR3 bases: TGTGCCAGCAGTGAAAGGGGGTTGCCCCACGAGCAGTACTTC.

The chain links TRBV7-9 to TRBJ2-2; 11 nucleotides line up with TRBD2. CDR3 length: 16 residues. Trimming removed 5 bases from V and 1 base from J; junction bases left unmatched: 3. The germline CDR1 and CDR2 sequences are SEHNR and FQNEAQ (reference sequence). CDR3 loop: CASSPGLAENTGELFF. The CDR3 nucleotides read TGTGCCAGCAGCCCGGGACTAGCGGAGAACACCGGGGAGCTGTTTTTT.

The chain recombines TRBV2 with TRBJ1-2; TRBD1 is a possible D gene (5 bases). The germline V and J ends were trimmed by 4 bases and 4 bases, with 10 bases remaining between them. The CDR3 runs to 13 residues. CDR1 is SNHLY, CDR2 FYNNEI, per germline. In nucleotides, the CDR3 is TGTGCCAGCAGTGCGGGGGGGATCTATGGCTACACCTTC. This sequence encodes CASSAGGIYGYTF.

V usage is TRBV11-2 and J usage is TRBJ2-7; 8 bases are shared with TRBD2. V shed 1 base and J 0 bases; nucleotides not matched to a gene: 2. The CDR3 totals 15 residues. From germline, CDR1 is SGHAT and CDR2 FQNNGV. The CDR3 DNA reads TGTGCCAGCAGCTTAGCTAGCGGGCGCTCCTACGAGCAGTACTTC. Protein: CASSLASGRSYEQYF. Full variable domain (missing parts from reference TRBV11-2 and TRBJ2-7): EAGVAQSPRYKIIEKRQSVAFWCNPISGHATLYWYQQILGQGPKLLIQFQNNGVVDDSQLPKDRFSAERLKGVDSTLKIQPAKLEDSAVYLCASSLASGRSYEQYFGPGTRLTVT.

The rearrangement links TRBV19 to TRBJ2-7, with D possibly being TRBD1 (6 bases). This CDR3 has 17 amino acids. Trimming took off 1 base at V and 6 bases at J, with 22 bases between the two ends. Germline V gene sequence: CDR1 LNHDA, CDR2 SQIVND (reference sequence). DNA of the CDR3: TGTGCCAGTAGTATAGTGGGCCATACAGGGTACCTTGTCGAGCAGTACTTC. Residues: CASSIVGHTGYLVEQYF.

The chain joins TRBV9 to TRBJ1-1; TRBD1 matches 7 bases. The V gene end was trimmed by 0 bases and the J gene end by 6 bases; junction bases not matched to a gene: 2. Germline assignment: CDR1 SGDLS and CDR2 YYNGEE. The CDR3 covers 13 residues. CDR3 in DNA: TGTGCCAGCAGCGTAGGGGGACAGTCTGAAGCTTTCTTT. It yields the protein CASSVGGQSEAFF. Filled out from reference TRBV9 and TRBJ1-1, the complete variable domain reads DSGVTQTPKHLITATGQRVTLRCSPRSGDLSVYWYQQSLDQGLQFLIQYYNGEERAKGNILERFSAQQFPDLHSELNLSSLELGDSALYFCASSVGGQSEAFFGQGTRLTVV.

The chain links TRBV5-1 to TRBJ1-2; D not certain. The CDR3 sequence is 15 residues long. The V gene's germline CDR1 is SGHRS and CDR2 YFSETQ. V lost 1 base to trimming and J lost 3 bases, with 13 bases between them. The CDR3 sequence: CASSLLPEDDYGYTF. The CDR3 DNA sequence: TGCGCCAGCAGCTTGTTACCGGAGGATGACTATGGCTACACCTTC.

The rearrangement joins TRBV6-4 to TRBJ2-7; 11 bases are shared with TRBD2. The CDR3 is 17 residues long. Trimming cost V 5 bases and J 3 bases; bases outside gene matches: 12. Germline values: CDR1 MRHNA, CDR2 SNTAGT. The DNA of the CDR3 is TGTGCCAGCAGTTCGACTAGCGGGGCTTTCAAACTCTACGAGCAGTACTTC. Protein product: CASSSTSGAFKLYEQYF.

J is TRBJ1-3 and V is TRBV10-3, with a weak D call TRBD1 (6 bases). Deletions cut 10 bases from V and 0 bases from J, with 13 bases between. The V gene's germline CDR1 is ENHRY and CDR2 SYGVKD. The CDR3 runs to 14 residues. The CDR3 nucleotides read TGTGCCACGAAGACAGGAAGCTCTGGAAACACCATATATTTT. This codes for CATKTGSSGNTIYF.

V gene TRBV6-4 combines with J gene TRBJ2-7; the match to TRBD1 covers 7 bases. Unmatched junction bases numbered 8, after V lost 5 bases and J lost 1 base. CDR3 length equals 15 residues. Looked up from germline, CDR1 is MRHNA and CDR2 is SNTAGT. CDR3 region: CASSYTQTGSYEQYF. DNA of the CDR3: TGTGCCAGCAGTTACACCCAGACAGGGTCCTACGAGCAGTACTTC.

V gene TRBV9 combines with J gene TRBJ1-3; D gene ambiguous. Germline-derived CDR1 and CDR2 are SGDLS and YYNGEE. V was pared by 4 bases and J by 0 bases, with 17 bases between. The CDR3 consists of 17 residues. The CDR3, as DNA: TGTGCCAGCAGCACCACACCTCGTCAGGACTCTGGAAACACCATATATTTT. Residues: CASSTTPRQDSGNTIYF.

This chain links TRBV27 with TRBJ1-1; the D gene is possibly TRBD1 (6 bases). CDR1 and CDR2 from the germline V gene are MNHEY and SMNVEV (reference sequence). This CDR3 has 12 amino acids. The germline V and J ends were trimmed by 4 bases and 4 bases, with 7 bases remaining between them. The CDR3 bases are TGTGCCAGCAGTTCCAGGGGCACTGAAGCTTTCTTT. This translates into CASSSRGTEAFF.

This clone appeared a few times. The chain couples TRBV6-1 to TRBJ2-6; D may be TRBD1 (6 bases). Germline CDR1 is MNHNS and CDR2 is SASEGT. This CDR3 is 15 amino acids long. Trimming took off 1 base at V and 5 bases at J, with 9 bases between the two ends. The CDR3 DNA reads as TGTGCCAGCAGTGAAGACAGGGAATGGGCCAACGTCCTGACTTTC. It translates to CASSEDREWANVLTF.

The CDR3 is CASSLSGVPSEQYF. In DNA, the CDR3 is TGTGCCAGCAGCTTAAGCGGGGTTCCGAGTGAGCAGTACTTC. The chain employs TRBV11-1 and TRBJ2-7, with 7 bases identical to TRBD2. Germline assignment: CDR1 SGHAT and CDR2 FQDESV (reference sequence). The CDR3 loop spans 14 amino acids. V lost 2 bases to trimming and J lost 7 bases; unmatched junction nucleotides: 8.

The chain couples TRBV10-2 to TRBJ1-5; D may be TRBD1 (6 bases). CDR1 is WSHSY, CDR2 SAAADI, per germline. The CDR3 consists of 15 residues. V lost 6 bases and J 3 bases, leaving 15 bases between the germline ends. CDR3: CASREGQLNNQPQHF. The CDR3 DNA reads TGCGCCAGCAGGGAGGGACAATTGAACAATCAGCCCCAGCATTTT.

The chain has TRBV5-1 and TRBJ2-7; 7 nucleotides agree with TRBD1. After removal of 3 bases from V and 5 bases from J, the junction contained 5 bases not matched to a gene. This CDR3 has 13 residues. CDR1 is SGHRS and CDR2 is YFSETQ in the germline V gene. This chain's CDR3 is CASSSTGVHEQYF. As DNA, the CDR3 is TGCGCCAGCAGCTCTACAGGGGTCCACGAGCAGTACTTC.

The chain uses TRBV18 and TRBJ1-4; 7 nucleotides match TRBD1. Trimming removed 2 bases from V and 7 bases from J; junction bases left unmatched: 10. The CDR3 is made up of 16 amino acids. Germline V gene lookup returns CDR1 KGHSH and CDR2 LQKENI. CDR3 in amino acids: CASSPIGHRGGEKLFF. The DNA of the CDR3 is TGTGCCAGCTCACCAATTGGCCACAGGGGTGGTGAAAAACTGTTTTTT.

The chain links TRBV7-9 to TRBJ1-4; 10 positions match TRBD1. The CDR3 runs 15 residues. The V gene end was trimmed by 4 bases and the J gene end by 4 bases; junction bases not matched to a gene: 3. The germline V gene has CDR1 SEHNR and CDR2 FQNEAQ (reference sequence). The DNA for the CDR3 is TGTGCCAGCAGCTCGGGGACAGGGGTTAATGAAAAACTGTTTTTT. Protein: CASSSGTGVNEKLFF.

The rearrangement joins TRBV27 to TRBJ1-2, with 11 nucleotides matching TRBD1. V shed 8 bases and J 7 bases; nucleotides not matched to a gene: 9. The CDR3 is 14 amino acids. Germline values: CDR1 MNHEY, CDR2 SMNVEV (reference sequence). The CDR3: CASHAGTGGFGYTF. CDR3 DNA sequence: TGTGCCAGCCACGCCGGGACAGGGGGTTTTGGCTACACCTTC.

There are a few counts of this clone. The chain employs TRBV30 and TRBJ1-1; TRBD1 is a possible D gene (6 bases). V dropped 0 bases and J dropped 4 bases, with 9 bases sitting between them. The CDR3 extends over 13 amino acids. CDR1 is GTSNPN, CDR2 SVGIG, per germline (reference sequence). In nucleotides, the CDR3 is TGTGCCTGGAGTGTAAGGGGGGGCACTGAAGCTTTCTTT. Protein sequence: CAWSVRGGTEAFF.

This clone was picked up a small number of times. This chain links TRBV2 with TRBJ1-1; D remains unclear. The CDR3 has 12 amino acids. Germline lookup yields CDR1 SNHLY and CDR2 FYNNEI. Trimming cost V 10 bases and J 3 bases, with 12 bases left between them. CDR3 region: CANGEADTEAFF. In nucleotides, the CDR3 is TGTGCCAACGGGGAGGCGGACACTGAAGCTTTCTTT.

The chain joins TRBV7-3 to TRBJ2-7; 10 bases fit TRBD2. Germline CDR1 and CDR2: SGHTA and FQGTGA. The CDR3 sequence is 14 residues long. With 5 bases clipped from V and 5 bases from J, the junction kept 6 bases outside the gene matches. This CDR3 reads CASSPAGGPDEQYF. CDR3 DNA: TGTGCCAGCAGCCCAGCGGGGGGGCCGGACGAGCAGTACTTC.

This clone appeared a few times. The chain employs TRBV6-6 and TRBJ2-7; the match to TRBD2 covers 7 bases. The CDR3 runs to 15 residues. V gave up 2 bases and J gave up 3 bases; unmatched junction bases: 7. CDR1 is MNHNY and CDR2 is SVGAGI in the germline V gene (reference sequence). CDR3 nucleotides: TGTGCCAGCAGTTACCCTTCTGGCGGGAGCTACGAGCAGTACTTC. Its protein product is CASSYPSGGSYEQYF.

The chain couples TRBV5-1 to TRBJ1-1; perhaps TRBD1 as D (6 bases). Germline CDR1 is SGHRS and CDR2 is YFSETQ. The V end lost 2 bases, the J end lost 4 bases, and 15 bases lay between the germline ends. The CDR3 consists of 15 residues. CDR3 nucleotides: TGCGCCAGCAGCTTATCGACAGGCGGAGGCACTGAAGCTTTCTTT. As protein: CASSLSTGGGTEAFF.

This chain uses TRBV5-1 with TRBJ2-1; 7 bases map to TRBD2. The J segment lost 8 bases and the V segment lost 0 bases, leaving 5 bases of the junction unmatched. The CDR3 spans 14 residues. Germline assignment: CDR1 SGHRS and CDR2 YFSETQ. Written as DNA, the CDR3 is TGCGCCAGCAGCTTGGGACTAGCCTGGGATGAGCAGTTCTTC. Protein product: CASSLGLAWDEQFF. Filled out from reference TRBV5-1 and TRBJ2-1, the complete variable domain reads KAGVTQTPRYLIKTRGQQVTLSCSPISGHRSVSWYQQTPGQGLQFLFEYFSETQRNKGNFPGRFSGRQFSNSRSEMNVSTLELGDSALYLCASSLGLAWDEQFFGPGTRLTVL.

This chain's CDR3 is CASSGERGPFEQYF. Here the CDR3 DNA reads TGTGCCAGCAGCGGAGAGCGGGGTCCTTTCGAGCAGTACTTC. The chain couples TRBV9 to TRBJ2-7; TRBD2 aligns across 7 bases. After removal of 3 bases from V and 6 bases from J, the junction contained 9 bases not matched to a gene. CDR1 SGDLS and CDR2 YYNGEE come from the germline V gene. The CDR3 sequence is 14 residues long.